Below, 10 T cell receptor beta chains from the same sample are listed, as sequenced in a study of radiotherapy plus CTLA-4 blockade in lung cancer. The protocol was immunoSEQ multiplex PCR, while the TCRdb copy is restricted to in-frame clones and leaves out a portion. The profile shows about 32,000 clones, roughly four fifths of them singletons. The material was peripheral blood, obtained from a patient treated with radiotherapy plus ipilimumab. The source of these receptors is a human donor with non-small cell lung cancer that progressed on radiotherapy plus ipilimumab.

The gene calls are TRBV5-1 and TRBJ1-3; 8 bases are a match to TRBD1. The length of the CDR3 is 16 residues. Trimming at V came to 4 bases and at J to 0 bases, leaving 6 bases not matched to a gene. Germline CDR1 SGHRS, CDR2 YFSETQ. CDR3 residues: CASSPAGTGSGNTIYF. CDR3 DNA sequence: TGCGCCAGCAGCCCCGCTGGGACAGGCTCTGGAAACACCATATATTTT.

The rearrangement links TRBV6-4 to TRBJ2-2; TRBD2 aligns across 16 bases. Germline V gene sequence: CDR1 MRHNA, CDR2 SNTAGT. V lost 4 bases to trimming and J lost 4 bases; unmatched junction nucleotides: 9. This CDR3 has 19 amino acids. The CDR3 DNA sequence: TGTGCCAGCAGTGCCTCGGGACTAGCGGGGGGGCGGCGCACCGGGGAGCTGTTTTTT. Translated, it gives CASSASGLAGGRRTGELFF.

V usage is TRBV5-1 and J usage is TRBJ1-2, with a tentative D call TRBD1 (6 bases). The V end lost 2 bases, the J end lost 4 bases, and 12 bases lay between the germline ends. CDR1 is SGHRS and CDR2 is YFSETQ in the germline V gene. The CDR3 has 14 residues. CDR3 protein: CASSLETGPYGYTF. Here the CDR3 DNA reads TGCGCCAGCAGCTTAGAGACAGGACCCTATGGCTACACCTTC.

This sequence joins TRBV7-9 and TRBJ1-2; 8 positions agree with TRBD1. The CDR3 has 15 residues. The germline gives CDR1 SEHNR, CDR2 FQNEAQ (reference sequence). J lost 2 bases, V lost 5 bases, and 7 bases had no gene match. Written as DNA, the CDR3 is TGTGCCAGCAGCCAGATCAGGGGGCCCAACTATGGCTACACCTTC. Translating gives CASSQIRGPNYGYTF. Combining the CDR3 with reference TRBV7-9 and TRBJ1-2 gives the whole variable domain DTGVSQNPRHKITKRGQNVTFRCDPISEHNRLYWYRQTLGQGPEFLTYFQNEAQLEKSRLLSDRFSAERPKGSFSTLEIQRTEQGDSAMYLCASSQIRGPNYGYTFGSGTRLTVV.

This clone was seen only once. The CDR3 reads CASSLGTGYEQYF. CDR3 DNA: TGTGCCAGCAGCTTGGGCACAGGGTACGAGCAGTACTTC. V usage is TRBV7-3 and J usage is TRBJ2-7; a possible D gene is TRBD1 (6 bases). The CDR3 length is 13 residues. The germline V and J ends were trimmed by 3 bases and 4 bases, with 10 bases remaining between them. From germline, CDR1 is SGHTA and CDR2 FQGTGA.

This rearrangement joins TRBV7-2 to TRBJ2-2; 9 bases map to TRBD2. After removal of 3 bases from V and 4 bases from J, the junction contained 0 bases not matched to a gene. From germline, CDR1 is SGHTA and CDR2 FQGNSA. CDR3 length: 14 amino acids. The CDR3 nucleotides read TGTGCCAGCAGCTTGGGACTAGCCACCGGGGAGCTGTTTTTT. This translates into CASSLGLATGELFF. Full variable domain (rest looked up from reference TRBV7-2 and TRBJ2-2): GAGVSQSPSNKVTEKGKDVELRCDPISGHTALYWYRQSLGQGLEFLIYFQGNSAPDKSGLPSDRFSAERTGGSVSTLTIQRTQQEDSAVYLCASSLGLATGELFFGEGSRLTVL.

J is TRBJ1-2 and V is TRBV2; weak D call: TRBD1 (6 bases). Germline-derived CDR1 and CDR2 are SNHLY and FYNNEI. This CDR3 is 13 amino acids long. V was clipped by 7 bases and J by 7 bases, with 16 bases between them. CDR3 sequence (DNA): TGTGCCAGCACAAGGGACACGTCCTCTGGCTACACCTTC. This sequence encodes CASTRDTSSGYTF.

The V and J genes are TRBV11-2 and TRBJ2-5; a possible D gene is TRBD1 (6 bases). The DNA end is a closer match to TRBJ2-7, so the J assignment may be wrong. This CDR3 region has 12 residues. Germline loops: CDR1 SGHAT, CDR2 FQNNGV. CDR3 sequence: CASSFYRDEQYF. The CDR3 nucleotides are TGTGCCAGCAGCTTTTACAGGGACGAGCAGTACTTC.

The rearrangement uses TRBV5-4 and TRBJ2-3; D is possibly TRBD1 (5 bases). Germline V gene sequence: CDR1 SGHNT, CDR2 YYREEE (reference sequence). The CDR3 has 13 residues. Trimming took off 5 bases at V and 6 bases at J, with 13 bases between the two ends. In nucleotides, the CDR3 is TGTGCCAGCAGACAGGACACTATGGATACGCAGTATTTT. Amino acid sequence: CASRQDTMDTQYF. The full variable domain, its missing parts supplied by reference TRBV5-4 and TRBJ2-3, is ETGVTQSPTHLIKTRGQQVTLRCSSQSGHNTVSWYQQALGQGPQFIFQYYREEENGRGNFPPRFSGLQFPNYSSELNVNALELDDSALYLCASRQDTMDTQYFGPGTRLTVL.

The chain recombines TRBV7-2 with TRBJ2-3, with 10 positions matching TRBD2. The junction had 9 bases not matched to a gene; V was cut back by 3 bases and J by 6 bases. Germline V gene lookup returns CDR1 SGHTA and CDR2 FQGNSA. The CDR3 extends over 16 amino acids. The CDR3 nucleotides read TGTGCCAGCAGCTTTCGCCCTCCGGGACTAGCGGATACGCAGTATTTT. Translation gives CASSFRPPGLADTQYF.